A selection of T cell receptor beta chains follows, all from one sample in a study of blood T cells in healthy people across ages. TCRdb reprocessed the 5' RACE reads via MiXCR and lists one record per CDR3 protein. The sample lists hundreds of thousands of distinct CDR3 sequences, roughly 25% occurring once. These sequences were also reported in another study, on T cells of mothers and their children.

Sequencing used blood. All receptors come from a boy younger than 18 in good health. Each CDR3 is given with its conserved first and last residue. D genes are given only for firm matches. Where a row states a size, it is once, few, many or the class of an expanded clone; other rows omit it.

>-|TRBV7-3|TRBD2|TRBJ2-1
TGTGCCAGCAGCTTGCGGGGGTACTACAATGAGCAGTTCTTC
CASSLRGYYNEQFF
>-|TRBV10-3|-|TRBJ1-2
TGTGCCATCAGTACCGCTCAGGGTGACCTCAACCCCGGCTACTGGGTCCGGGCCACCTTC
CAISTAQGDLNPGYWVRATF
>-|TRBV18|-|TRBJ1-4
TGTGCCAGCTCACGGATCGTGAATCCAGGCCCCTTTGCAACTAATGAAAAACTGTTTTTT
CASSRIVNPGPFATNEKLFF
>-|TRBV2|TRBD1|TRBJ1-4
TGTGCCAGCAGTTGGGGACAGGAAGATGAAAAACTGTTTTTT
CASSWGQEDEKLFF
>few|TRBV30|TRBD1|TRBJ2-1
TGTGCCTGGACAGGAACCGGGACAGGGTTCTACAATGAGCAGTTTTTC
CAWTGTGTGFYNEQFF
>-|TRBV6-5|TRBD1|TRBJ2-7
TGTGCCAGCAGTCGAGATCCGGGACAGGGGTCCTACGAGCAGTACTTC
CASSRDPGQGSYEQYF
>many|TRBV13|-|TRBJ2-7
TGTGCCAGCAGCTTAGTTGCCTACGAGCAGTACTTC
CASSLVAYEQYF
>few|TRBV7-9|-|TRBJ2-1
TGTGCCAGCAGCCAATCATCCCGTGAGCAGTTCTTC
CASSQSSREQFF
>few|TRBV6-6|-|TRBJ1-3
TGTGCCAGCAGCGTGACCGGGGAGATCTCTGGAAACACCATATATTTT
CASSVTGEISGNTIYF
>-|TRBV3-1|-|TRBJ2-5
TGTGCCAGCAGTGACGGGGGAGGAATACAAGAGACCCAGTACTTC
CASSDGGGIQETQYF
>once|TRBV12-3/TRBV12-4|TRBD2|TRBJ2-7
TGTGCCAGCAGTCTCATGACTAGCGGGGCATCCTACGAGCAGTACTTC
CASSLMTSGASYEQYF
>few|TRBV6-5|-|TRBJ1-2
TGTGCCAGCAGTTACTCGAGCGTGGGGGTTGGTGGCTACACCTTC
CASSYSSVGVGGYTF
>few|TRBV29-1|-|TRBJ1-5
TGCAGCGTTTCGTGGGGGGCACGACAGCCCCAGCATTTT
CSVSWGARQPQHF
>-|TRBV3-1|TRBD1|TRBJ1-2
TGTGCCAGCAGCCAAGAGATTTTTAGGGGACAGAGCTACACCTTC
CASSQEIFRGQSYTF
>-|TRBV11-1|TRBD1|TRBJ2-1
TGTGCCAGCAGCCACCGGGACAGGGAAGAGAAGTTCTTC
CASSHRDREEKFF
>few|TRBV9|-|TRBJ2-5
TGTGCCAGCAGTCCGATCCGGTTTGAAGAGACCCAGTACTTC
CASSPIRFEETQYF
>-|TRBV5-1|TRBD1|TRBJ2-7
TGCGCCAGCAGCTTTGTTGAGGCAGGGGGCTACGAGCAGTACTTC
CASSFVEAGGYEQYF
>few|TRBV3-1|TRBD2|TRBJ2-5
TGTGCCAGCAGCCAAGTAGCGGGCGGGGCGAAGACCCAGTACTTC
CASSQVAGGAKTQYF
>few|TRBV4-1|-|TRBJ2-5
TGCGCCAGCAGCCAAGACCCCTACATGAAGACCCAGTACTTC
CASSQDPYMKTQYF
>few|TRBV6-5|TRBD2|TRBJ2-1
TGTGCCGCCAAGCGGGGGGCCCCCGATGAGCAGTTCTTC
CAAKRGAPDEQFF
>-|TRBV10-3|-|TRBJ2-7
TGTGCCATCAGTGACCCAGGGGCCTACGAGCAGTACTTC
CAISDPGAYEQYF
>-|TRBV5-1|-|TRBJ2-7
TGCGCCAGCAGCTTGTCCCCGGGGAGGTACGAGCAGTACTTC
CASSLSPGRYEQYF
>-|TRBV14|-|TRBJ1-2
TGTGCCAGCAGCCAAGAAGGGCGCCCCTACGGCTACACCTTC
CASSQEGRPYGYTF
>-|TRBV9|-|TRBJ2-6
TGTGCCAGCAGCGTAGGAGCGGTTTCAGGGGCCAACGTCCTGACTTTC
CASSVGAVSGANVLTF
>-|TRBV15|-|TRBJ2-3
TGTGCCACCCGGAGAGGGGGCTCTAGCGTTACCAGCACAGATACGCAGTATTTT
CATRRGGSSVTSTDTQYF
>many|TRBV5-1|TRBD1|TRBJ2-7
TGCGCCAGCAGCACACGACCACCAGGGGGATTTTACGAGCAGTACTTC
CASSTRPPGGFYEQYF
>many|TRBV25-1|TRBD1|TRBJ2-7
TGTGCCAGCAGTGCTCGGGACAGCTCCTACTACGAGCAGTACTTC
CASSARDSSYYEQYF
>few|TRBV5-1|-|TRBJ2-5
TGCGCCAGCAGCTTGGGACAGGTTGGAGAGACCCAGTACTTC
CASSLGQVGETQYF
>few|TRBV5-1|-|TRBJ2-5
TGCGCCAGCAGCTTGATTGAGGAGACCCAGTACTTC
CASSLIEETQYF
>-|TRBV7-3|-|TRBJ2-1
TGTGCCAGCAGCTTTCATCCCAATGAGCAGTTCTTC
CASSFHPNEQFF
>few|TRBV12-5|-|TRBJ2-7
TGTGCTAGTGGTTTAACGGGTATCGACGAGCAGTACTTC
CASGLTGIDEQYF
>-|TRBV4-1|TRBD1|TRBJ2-7
TGCGCCAGCAGCCTCGGGGACAGGGCCCTCGAGCAGTACTTC
CASSLGDRALEQYF
>-|TRBV7-2|-|TRBJ2-4
TGTGCCAGCAGCTTAGTTGGCAGTGCCAAAAACATTCAGTACTTC
CASSLVGSAKNIQYF
>-|TRBV5-1|TRBD2|TRBJ2-1
TGCGCCAGCAGCTTTGGACTAGCGGGGGGGTCGAATGAGCAGTTCTTC
CASSFGLAGGSNEQFF
>-|TRBV10-2|-|TRBJ2-1
TGCGCCAGCAGGAGAGGCAGGGAGCAGTTCTTC
CASRRGREQFF
>few|TRBV28|TRBD1|TRBJ2-7
TGTGCCAGCAGTACGCCGTTCACAGGGGCTGGCGCCTACGAGCAGTACTTC
CASSTPFTGAGAYEQYF
>-|TRBV28|-|TRBJ2-5
TGTGCCAGCAGCAAGTTACAACGGGAGACCCAGTACTTC
CASSKLQRETQYF
>-|TRBV29-1|-|TRBJ2-1
TGCAGCTCGAGGGCCGGGAGTGGGTACAATGAGCAGTTCTTC
CSSRAGSGYNEQFF